The rows below give T cell receptor beta chains drawn from one sample of a study of cytomegalovirus exposure and HLA in healthy donors. TCRdb's copy holds only in-frame clones and misses some; the assay was immunoSEQ multiplex PCR. The table lists roughly 180,000 clones, about 79% of them singletons. Sequences were obtained from PBMCs. The receptors stem from a girl aged 2 to 9 in good health and CMV-seropositive. The CDR3 runs from the conserved cysteine through the conserved F or W. D genes are given only for firm matches. Size tells how often a clone was seen (once, few, many) or the class of an expanded clone, and some rows leave it out.

. . TRBJ2-7 TRBV7-9 CASSQVRGYEQYF TGTGCCAGCAGCCAGGTGCGGGGCTACGAGCAGTACTTC
. TRBD2 TRBJ2-3 TRBV6-4 CASSDSSGGATDTQYF TGTGCCAGCAGTGACTCTAGCGGGGGGGCCACAGATACGCAGTATTTT
once . TRBJ1-5 TRBV19 CASSRKQGYNQPQHF TGTGCCAGTAGTAGAAAACAGGGTTACAATCAGCCCCAGCATTTT
. . TRBJ1-3 TRBV9 CASSVDWEGNTIYF TGTGCCAGCAGCGTAGACTGGGAGGGAAACACCATATATTTT
. . TRBJ1-1 TRBV28 CASSFPSSGATEAFF TGTGCCAGCAGTTTCCCCAGCAGCGGGGCCACTGAAGCTTTCTTT
few . TRBJ1-1 TRBV30 CAWIGHTEAFF TGTGCCTGGATCGGTCACACTGAAGCTTTCTTT
. . TRBJ1-4 TRBV12-5 CASGLVLGKGTDEKLFF TGTGCTAGTGGTTTGGTACTAGGTAAGGGAACAGATGAAAAACTGTTTTTT
. TRBD1 TRBJ1-2 TRBV9 CASSDGQGSYGYTF TGTGCCAGCAGCGACGGACAGGGGAGCTATGGCTACACCTTC
. TRBD2 TRBJ2-3 TRBV29-1 CSVVGGGTDTQYF TGCAGCGTTGTTGGGGGGGGCACAGATACGCAGTATTTT
. . TRBJ1-4 TRBV11-3 CASSLDRAGRREKLFF TGTGCCAGCAGCTTAGATCGGGCAGGGCGTCGGGAAAAACTGTTTTTT
. TRBD2 TRBJ2-1 TRBV18 CASSPLAGGHNEQFF TGTGCCAGCTCACCCTTAGCGGGAGGACACAATGAGCAGTTCTTC
few . TRBJ2-1 TRBV30 CAWSVTGNEQFF TGTGCCTGGAGTGTCACAGGAAATGAGCAGTTCTTC
few . TRBJ1-1 TRBV6-1 CASSPTGKNTEAFF TGTGCCAGCAGCCCGACAGGCAAGAACACTGAAGCTTTCTTT
once . TRBJ1-5 TRBV27 CASSLYSSSNQPQHF TGTGCCAGCAGTTTATACAGCAGTAGCAATCAGCCCCAGCATTTT
. TRBD1 TRBJ1-2 TRBV9 CASSLRQGTPPSIYGYTF TGTGCCAGCAGCCTGAGACAGGGGACACCCCCTAGTATCTATGGCTACACCTTC